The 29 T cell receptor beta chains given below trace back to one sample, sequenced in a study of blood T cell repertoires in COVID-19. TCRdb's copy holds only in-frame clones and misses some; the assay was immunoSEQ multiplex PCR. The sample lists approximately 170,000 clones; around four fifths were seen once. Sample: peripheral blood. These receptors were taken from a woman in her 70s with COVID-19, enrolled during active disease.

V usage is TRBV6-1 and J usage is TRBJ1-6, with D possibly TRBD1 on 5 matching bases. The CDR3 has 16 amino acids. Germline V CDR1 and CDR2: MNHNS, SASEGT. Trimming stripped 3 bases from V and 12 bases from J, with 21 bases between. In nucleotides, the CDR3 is TGTGCCAGCAGTGATTCCGGGGGTCGGGAGCAGCTACCCCTCCACTTT. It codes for CASSDSGGREQLPLHF.

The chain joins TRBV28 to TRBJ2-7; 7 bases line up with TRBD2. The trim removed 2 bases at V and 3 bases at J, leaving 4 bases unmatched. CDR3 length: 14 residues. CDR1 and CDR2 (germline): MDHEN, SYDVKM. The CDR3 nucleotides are TGTGCCAGCAGTTTAGCGGGAGCCGGCTACGAGCAGTACTTC. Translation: CASSLAGAGYEQYF.

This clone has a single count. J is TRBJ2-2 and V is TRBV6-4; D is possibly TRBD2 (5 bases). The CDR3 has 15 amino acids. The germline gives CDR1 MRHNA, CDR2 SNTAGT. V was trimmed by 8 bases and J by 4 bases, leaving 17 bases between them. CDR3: CASSAEHYRTGELFF. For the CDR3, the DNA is TGTGCCAGCTCAGCGGAACACTACCGCACCGGGGAGCTGTTTTTT.

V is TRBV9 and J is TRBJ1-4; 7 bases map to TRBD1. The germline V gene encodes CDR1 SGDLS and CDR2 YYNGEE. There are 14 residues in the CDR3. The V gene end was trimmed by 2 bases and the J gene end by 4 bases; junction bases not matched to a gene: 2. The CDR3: CASSVGTDNEKLFF. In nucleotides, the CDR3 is TGTGCCAGCAGCGTGGGGACAGATAATGAAAAACTGTTTTTT.

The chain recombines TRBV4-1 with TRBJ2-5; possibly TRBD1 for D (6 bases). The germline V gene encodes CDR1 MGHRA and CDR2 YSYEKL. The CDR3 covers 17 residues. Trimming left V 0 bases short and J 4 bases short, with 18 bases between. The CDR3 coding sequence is TGCGCCAGCAGCCAAGAAGGGGGAACCCCGCATCGAGAGACCCAGTACTTC. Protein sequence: CASSQEGGTPHRETQYF.

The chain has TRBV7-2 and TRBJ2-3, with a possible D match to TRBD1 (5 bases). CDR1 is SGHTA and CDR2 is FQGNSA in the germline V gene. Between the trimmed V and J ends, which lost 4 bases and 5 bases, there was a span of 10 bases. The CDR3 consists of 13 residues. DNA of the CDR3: TGTGCCAGCAGCTACGACAGACGAGATACGCAGTATTTT. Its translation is CASSYDRRDTQYF. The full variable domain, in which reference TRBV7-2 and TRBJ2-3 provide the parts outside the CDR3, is GAGVSQSPSNKVTEKGKDVELRCDPISGHTALYWYRQSLGQGLEFLIYFQGNSAPDKSGLPSDRFSAERTGGSVSTLTIQRTQQEDSAVYLCASSYDRRDTQYFGPGTRLTVL.

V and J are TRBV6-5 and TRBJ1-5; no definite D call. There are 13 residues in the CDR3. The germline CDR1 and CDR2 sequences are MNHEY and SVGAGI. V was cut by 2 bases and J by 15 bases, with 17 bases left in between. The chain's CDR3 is CASSYDRRLGRHF. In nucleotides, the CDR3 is TGTGCCAGCAGTTACGATCGCCGTCTGGGGAGGCATTTT.

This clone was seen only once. The CDR3 is CASSYAEAQPQHF. The CDR3 region has the DNA TGTGCCAGCAGTTACGCCGAGGCGCAGCCCCAGCATTTT. The J gene is TRBJ1-5, the V gene TRBV6-5; D remains ambiguous. CDR1 MNHEY and CDR2 SVGAGI come from the germline V gene. The V end lost 2 bases, the J end lost 7 bases, and 9 bases lay between the germline ends. This CDR3 comprises 13 residues.

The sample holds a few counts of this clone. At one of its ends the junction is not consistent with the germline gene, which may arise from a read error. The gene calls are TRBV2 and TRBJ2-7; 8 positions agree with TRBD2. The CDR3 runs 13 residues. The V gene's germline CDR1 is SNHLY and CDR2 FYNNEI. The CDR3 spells CATSYSGIYEQYF. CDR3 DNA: TGTGCCACCAGTTATAGCGGGATCTACGAGCAGTACTTC.

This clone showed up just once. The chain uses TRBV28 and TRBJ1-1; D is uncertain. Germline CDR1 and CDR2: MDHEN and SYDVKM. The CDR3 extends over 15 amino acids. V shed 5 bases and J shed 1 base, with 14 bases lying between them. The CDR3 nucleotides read TGTGCCAGCAGTCGTACGTTACAAACGAACACTGAAGCTTTCTTT. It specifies CASSRTLQTNTEAFF.

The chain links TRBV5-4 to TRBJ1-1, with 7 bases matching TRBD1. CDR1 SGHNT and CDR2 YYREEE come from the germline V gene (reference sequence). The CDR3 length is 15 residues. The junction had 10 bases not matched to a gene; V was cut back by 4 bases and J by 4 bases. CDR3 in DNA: TGTGCCAGCAGCGGAAACAGGGGTCGGGTCACTGAAGCTTTCTTT. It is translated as CASSGNRGRVTEAFF.

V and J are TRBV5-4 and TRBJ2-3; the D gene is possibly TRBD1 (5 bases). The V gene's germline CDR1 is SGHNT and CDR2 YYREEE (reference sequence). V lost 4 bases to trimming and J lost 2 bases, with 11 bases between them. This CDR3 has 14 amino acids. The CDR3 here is CASSPDRLTDTQYF. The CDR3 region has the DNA TGTGCCAGCAGCCCAGACAGACTCACAGATACGCAGTATTTT.

The CDR3 protein is CASSFPGTGGAFF. The CDR3 DNA reads as TGTGCCAGCAGTTTCCCCGGGACAGGTGGAGCTTTCTTT. The chain recombines TRBV28 with TRBJ1-1, with 8 positions matching TRBD1. V trimming: 3 bases; J trimming: 10 bases; junction bases outside the gene matches: 7. CDR3 length: 13 residues. Germline CDR1 is MDHEN and CDR2 is SYDVKM.

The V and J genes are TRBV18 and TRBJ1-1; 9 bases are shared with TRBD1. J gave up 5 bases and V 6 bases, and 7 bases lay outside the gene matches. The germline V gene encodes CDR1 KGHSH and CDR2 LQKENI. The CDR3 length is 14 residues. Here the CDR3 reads CASSRGQGITEAFF. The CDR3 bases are TGTGCCAGCTCTAGGGGACAGGGAATTACTGAAGCTTTCTTT.

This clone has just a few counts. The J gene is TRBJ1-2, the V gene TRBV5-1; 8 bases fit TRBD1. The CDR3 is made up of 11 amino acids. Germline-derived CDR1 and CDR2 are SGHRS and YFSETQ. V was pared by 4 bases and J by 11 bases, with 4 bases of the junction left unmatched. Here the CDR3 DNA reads TGCGCCAGCAGCGCGGACAGGGAGTACACCTTC. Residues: CASSADREYTF.

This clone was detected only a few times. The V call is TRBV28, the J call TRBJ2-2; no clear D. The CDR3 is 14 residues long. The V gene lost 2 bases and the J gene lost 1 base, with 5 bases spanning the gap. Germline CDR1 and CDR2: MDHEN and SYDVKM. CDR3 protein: CASSLSRNTGELFF. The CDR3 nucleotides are TGTGCCAGCAGTTTAAGTAGGAACACCGGGGAGCTGTTTTTT.

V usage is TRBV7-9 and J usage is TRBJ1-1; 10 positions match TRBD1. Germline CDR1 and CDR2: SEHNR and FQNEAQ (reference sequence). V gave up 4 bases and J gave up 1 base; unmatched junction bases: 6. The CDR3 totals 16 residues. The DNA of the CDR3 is TGTGCCAGCAGCTCGACAGGGGGCGCAGGGAACACTGAAGCTTTCTTT. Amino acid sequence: CASSSTGGAGNTEAFF.

CDR3 sequence (DNA): TGTGCCAGCAGTGAAGCGTTAGGGGGCAAAGAAAAACTGTTTTTT. Encoded protein: CASSEALGGKEKLFF. This sequence joins TRBV2 and TRBJ1-4; TRBD1 matches 7 bases. The CDR3 is 15 amino acids. V shed 0 bases, J shed 8 bases, and the junction held 6 bases outside the gene matches. Germline V gene data show CDR1 as SNHLY and CDR2 as FYNNEI.

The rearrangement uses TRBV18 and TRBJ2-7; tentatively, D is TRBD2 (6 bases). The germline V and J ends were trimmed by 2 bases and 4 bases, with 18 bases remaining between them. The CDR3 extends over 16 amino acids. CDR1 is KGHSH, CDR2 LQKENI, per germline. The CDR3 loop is CASSPGTGVLLYEQYF. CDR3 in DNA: TGTGCCAGCTCACCAGGCACGGGGGTTTTGCTGTACGAGCAGTACTTC. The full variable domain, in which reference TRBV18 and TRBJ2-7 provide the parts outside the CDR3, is NAGVMQNPRHLVRRRGQEARLRCSPMKGHSHVYWYRQLPEEGLKFMVYLQKENIIDESGMPKERFSAEFPKEGPSILRIQQVVRGDSAAYFCASSPGTGVLLYEQYFGPGTRLTVT.

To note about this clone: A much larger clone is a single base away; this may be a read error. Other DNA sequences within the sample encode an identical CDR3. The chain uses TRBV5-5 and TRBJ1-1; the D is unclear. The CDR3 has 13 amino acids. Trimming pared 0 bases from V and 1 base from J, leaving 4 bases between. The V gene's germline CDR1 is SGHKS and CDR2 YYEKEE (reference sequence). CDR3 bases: TGTGCCAGCAGCTTGGCGGGGAACACTGAAGCTTTCTTT. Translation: CASSLAGNTEAFF.

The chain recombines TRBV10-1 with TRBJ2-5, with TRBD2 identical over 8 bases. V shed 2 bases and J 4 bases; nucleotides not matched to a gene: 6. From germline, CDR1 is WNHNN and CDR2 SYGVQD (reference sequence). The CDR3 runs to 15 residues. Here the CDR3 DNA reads TGCGCCAGCAGTGAGCGGGAGGGCCGAGGAGAGACCCAGTACTTC. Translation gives CASSEREGRGETQYF.

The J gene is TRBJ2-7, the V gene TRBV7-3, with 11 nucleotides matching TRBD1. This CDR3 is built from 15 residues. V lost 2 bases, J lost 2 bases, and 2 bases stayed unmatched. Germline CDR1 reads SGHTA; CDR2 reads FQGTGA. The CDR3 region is CASSLGQGATYEQYF. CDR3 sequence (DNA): TGTGCCAGCAGCTTAGGACAGGGGGCTACCTACGAGCAGTACTTC.

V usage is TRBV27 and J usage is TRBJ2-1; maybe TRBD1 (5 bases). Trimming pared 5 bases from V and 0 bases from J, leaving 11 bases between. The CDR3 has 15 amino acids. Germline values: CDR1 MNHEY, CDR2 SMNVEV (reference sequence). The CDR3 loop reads CASSPTGYSYNEQFF. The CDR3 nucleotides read TGTGCCAGCAGTCCTACAGGTTACTCCTACAATGAGCAGTTCTTC.

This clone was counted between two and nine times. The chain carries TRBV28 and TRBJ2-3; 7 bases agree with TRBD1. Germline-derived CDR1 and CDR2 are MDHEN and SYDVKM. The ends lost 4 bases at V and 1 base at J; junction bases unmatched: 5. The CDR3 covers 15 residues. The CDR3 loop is CASSSPQGGTDTQYF. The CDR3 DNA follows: TGTGCCAGCAGTTCCCCCCAGGGGGGCACAGATACGCAGTATTTT.

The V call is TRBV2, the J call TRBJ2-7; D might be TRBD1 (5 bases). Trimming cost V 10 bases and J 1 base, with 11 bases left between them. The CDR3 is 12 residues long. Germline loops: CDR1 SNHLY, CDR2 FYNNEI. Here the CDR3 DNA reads TGTGCCACCACAAGGGGTTCCTACGAGCAGTACTTC. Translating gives CATTRGSYEQYF.

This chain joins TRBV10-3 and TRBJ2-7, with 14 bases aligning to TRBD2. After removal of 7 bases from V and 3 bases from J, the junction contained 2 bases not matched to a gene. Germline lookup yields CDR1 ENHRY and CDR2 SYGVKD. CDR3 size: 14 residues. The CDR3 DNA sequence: TGTGCCATCATAGGGACTAGCGGGAGCTACGAGCAGTACTTC. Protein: CAIIGTSGSYEQYF.

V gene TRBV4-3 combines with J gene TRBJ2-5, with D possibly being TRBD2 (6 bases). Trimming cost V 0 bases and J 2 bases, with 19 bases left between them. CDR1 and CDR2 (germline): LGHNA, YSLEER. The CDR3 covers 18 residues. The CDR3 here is CASSQELFGSPRQETQYF. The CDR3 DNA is TGCGCCAGCAGCCAAGAATTATTCGGGAGTCCTCGGCAAGAGACCCAGTACTTC.

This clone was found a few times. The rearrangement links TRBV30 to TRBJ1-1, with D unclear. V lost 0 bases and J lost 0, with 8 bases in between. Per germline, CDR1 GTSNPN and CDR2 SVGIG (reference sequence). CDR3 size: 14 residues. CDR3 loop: CAWSVPGMNTEAFF. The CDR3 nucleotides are TGTGCCTGGAGTGTACCAGGCATGAACACTGAAGCTTTCTTT.

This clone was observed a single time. CDR3 protein: CSVGGVGGGQPQHF. The CDR3 DNA is TGCAGCGTTGGCGGGGTTGGAGGAGGTCAGCCCCAGCATTTT. This rearrangement joins TRBV29-1 to TRBJ1-5, with D hard to call. The germline V gene has CDR1 SQVTM and CDR2 ANQGSEA. V was cut by 4 bases and J by 6 bases, with 16 bases left in between. CDR3 length: 14 amino acids. The whole variable domain, remainder taken from reference TRBV29-1 and TRBJ1-5, is SAVISQKPSRDICQRGTSLTIQCQVDSQVTMMFWYRQQPGQSLTLIATANQGSEATYESGFVIDKFPISRPNLTFSTLTVSNMSPEDSSIYLCSVGGVGGGQPQHFGDGTRLSIL.